This is a list of T cell receptor beta chains from one sample in a study of shared clonotypes between healthy human individuals. Assay used: immunoSEQ multiplex PCR; TCRdb lists only in-frame clones, some missing. The repertoire holds some 2.3 million clones, with just over 90% as singletons. Sequencing input: naive CD4+ T cells from PBMCs. These receptors originate from a young man in good health. Some clones in this sample may be carry-over from other donors' samples. Each CDR3 is given with its conserved first and last residue. The D gene is left open where the match is weak. A row's size may be missing; if present it is once, few, many or a size class.

CDR3nt | CDR3aa | d_gene | abundance | j_gene | v_gene
TGTGCCACCAGCAGAGGGCGGGGCACCGGGGAGCTGTTTTTT | CATSRGRGTGELFF | - | - | TRBJ2-2 | TRBV15
TGTGCCACCAGCAGGGGGGGGATCAGGGACAGCTCCTACGAGCAGTACTTC | CATSRGGIRDSSYEQYF | - | - | TRBJ2-7 | TRBV15
TGTGCCAGCAGCCTCGGACAGGGGAGGAATGAGCAGTTCTTC | CASSLGQGRNEQFF | TRBD1 | - | TRBJ2-1 | TRBV7-2
TGTGCCAGCAGCCCTTACGGCAGACATCAGCCCCAGCATTTT | CASSPYGRHQPQHF | - | - | TRBJ1-5 | TRBV28
TGCGCCAGCAGCTTGGGTTTCGACTCGGGACCCCGGAGGACTGAAGCTTTCTTT | CASSLGFDSGPRRTEAFF | - | - | TRBJ1-1 | TRBV5-1
TGTGCCAGCGAAGCAGGGACCCTTTTTTACAATGAGCAGTTCTTC | CASEAGTLFYNEQFF | - | - | TRBJ2-1 | TRBV28
TGCGCCAGCAGCTTACAGGGGGTAAGAGACTCTGGGGCCAACGTCCTGACTTTC | CASSLQGVRDSGANVLTF | TRBD1 | - | TRBJ2-6 | TRBV5-1
TGTGCCAGCAGCCCCAACCCCCTGGTCTTC | CASSPNPLVF | - | - | TRBJ2-1 | TRBV7-8
TGTGCCAGCAGCCGCGACAGGGTATACGAGCAGTACTTC | CASSRDRVYEQYF | TRBD1 | - | TRBJ2-7 | TRBV11-1
TGCGCCAGCAGCTTGGGGGTCTCTGGGGCCAACGTCCTGACTTTC | CASSLGVSGANVLTF | - | few | TRBJ2-6 | TRBV5-1
TGTGCCAGCAGTCTTCAAGCCCCTAACTATGGCTACACCTTC | CASSLQAPNYGYTF | - | - | TRBJ1-2 | TRBV6-5
TGTGCCAGCAGCCTCAGGACAGGGGTTGGCACTGAAGCTTTCTTT | CASSLRTGVGTEAFF | TRBD1 | - | TRBJ1-1 | TRBV9
TGTGCCAGCAGTTACCGGGACGGAAACTACGAGCAGTACTTC | CASSYRDGNYEQYF | - | - | TRBJ2-7 | TRBV6-5
TGTGCCAGCTCCGGACTAGCGGGCTGGAAGCAGTTCTTC | CASSGLAGWKQFF | TRBD2 | - | TRBJ2-1 | TRBV6-5
TGCGCCAGCAGTCGGGGCAGAAGCTCCTACGAGCAGTACTTC | CASSRGRSSYEQYF | - | - | TRBJ2-7 | TRBV5-1
TGCGCCAGCAGCCGACCGGGACAGGGATCCGAGCAGTACTTC | CASSRPGQGSEQYF | TRBD1 | - | TRBJ2-7 | TRBV4-1
TGTGCCAGCAGCTCGGGACTAGCCACAGAGACCCAGTACTTC | CASSSGLATETQYF | TRBD2 | - | TRBJ2-5 | TRBV7-9
TGTGCCAGCAGCGCGGAAACAGGGACTGGACGCTACACCTTC | CASSAETGTGRYTF | - | - | TRBJ1-2 | TRBV9
TGTGCCAGCAGTCTATCGACAACCTATGGCTACACCTTC | CASSLSTTYGYTF | - | - | TRBJ1-2 | TRBV6-1
TGTGCCAGCAGTGAAGAACAACAGGGGACCGGGGAGCTGTTTTTT | CASSEEQQGTGELFF | TRBD1 | - | TRBJ2-2 | TRBV2
TGTGCCAGCAGCGTCAGACAGGACTATGGAAACACCATATATTTT | CASSVRQDYGNTIYF | - | - | TRBJ1-3 | TRBV9
TGTGCCTGGAGTGTACAGGGGGCTATTCAGCCCCAGCATTTT | CAWSVQGAIQPQHF | TRBD1 | - | TRBJ1-5 | TRBV30
TGTGCCATCCAAACCGTGGGTGATACGCAGTATTTT | CAIQTVGDTQYF | - | - | TRBJ2-3 | TRBV10-3
TGCGCCAGCAGCTTGGTGACAGGGGCTAATGAAAAACTGTTTTTT | CASSLVTGANEKLFF | TRBD1 | - | TRBJ1-4 | TRBV5-1
TGCGCCAGCAGCCCGACCAGCGGGTCCCACGAGCAGTACTTC | CASSPTSGSHEQYF | - | - | TRBJ2-7 | TRBV5-1
TGTGCCAGCTCCAGGGACTCTGGAAACACCATATATTTT | CASSRDSGNTIYF | - | - | TRBJ1-3 | TRBV9
TGTGCCAGCAGTTTAGACAGGCCCTACGAGCAGTACTTC | CASSLDRPYEQYF | - | - | TRBJ2-7 | TRBV28
TGTGCCAGCAGCTTGATCGGGCAGCGCTACGAGCAGTACTTC | CASSLIGQRYEQYF | - | once | TRBJ2-7 | TRBV5-4
TGCAGCGTTAAGGGGCAGGGAACTTCTGAAGCTTTCTTT | CSVKGQGTSEAFF | - | - | TRBJ1-1 | TRBV29-1
TGTGCCACCAGCAGAGGGCTAGCGGGCTCCTACGAGCAGTACTTC | CATSRGLAGSYEQYF | TRBD2 | - | TRBJ2-7 | TRBV15
TGCAGTGCTAGGTGGGAGACCCAGTACTTC | CSARWETQYF | - | - | TRBJ2-5 | TRBV20-1
TGTGCCAGCTCACCACCCACCAGACCAGATACGCAGTATTTT | CASSPPTRPDTQYF | - | - | TRBJ2-3 | TRBV18
TGCGCCAGCAGCTTGGTCCCCCAAGCCCAGAACACCGGGGAGCTGTTTTTT | CASSLVPQAQNTGELFF | - | - | TRBJ2-2 | TRBV5-1
TGTGCCAGCAGCCCCGTTGTCGAGGGGGCCGGGGAGCTGTTTTTT | CASSPVVEGAGELFF | - | - | TRBJ2-2 | TRBV4-2
TGTGCCATCAGTGGGGGCTCAGATACGCAGTATTTT | CAISGGSDTQYF | - | - | TRBJ2-3 | TRBV10-3
TGTGCCAGCAGCTCTGGGACACCGGAGGAGCCGCAGTATTTT | CASSSGTPEEPQYF | - | - | TRBJ2-3 | TRBV7-9
TGTGCCAGCAGCGGATTGGGGGGAAGTGAAGCTTTCTTT | CASSGLGGSEAFF | - | few | TRBJ1-1 | TRBV9
TGTGCCAGCAGCCAACCGGGACTAGCGGACAATGAGCAGTTCTTC | CASSQPGLADNEQFF | TRBD2 | - | TRBJ2-1 | TRBV4-2
TGTGCCAGCAGTTTCCTACCGGGGCTCCCGGGGTACAATGAGCAGTTCTTC | CASSFLPGLPGYNEQFF | - | - | TRBJ2-1 | TRBV7-6
TGTGCCAGCAGGGGCCGGGCTAGCGGGGTCTACGAGCAGTACTTC | CASRGRASGVYEQYF | TRBD2 | - | TRBJ2-7 | TRBV28
TGCGCCAGCAGCCCGGGGACTAGCCAAGAGACCCAGTACTTC | CASSPGTSQETQYF | TRBD2 | once | TRBJ2-5 | TRBV5-1
TGTGCCAGCAGTTATGACAGGGGGTATGAGCAGTTCTTC | CASSYDRGYEQFF | TRBD1 | - | TRBJ2-1 | TRBV28
TGTGCCAGCAGTGACTCGGTAGGGGCAGATACGCAGTATTTT | CASSDSVGADTQYF | - | - | TRBJ2-3 | TRBV6-4
TGTGCCAGCAGTTTCGGACAGGTTCACTACACCTTC | CASSFGQVHYTF | TRBD1 | - | TRBJ1-2 | TRBV28
TGTGCCAGCAGCTTCGCAGGGGATCCCTACGAGCAGTACTTC | CASSFAGDPYEQYF | - | - | TRBJ2-7 | TRBV7-9
TGTGCCAGCAGCGGAGGACGGGTAAGGGACACTGAAGCTTTCTTT | CASSGGRVRDTEAFF | - | - | TRBJ1-1 | TRBV2
TGTGCCAGCCGACCGGGACAGGGTATATGGAACACTGAAGCTTTCTTT | CASRPGQGIWNTEAFF | TRBD1 | few | TRBJ1-1 | TRBV2
TGTGCCAGCAGTCGCACCGGGACTAGCGGGACCTACGAGCAGTACTTC | CASSRTGTSGTYEQYF | TRBD2 | - | TRBJ2-7 | TRBV27
TGTGCCAGCTCATCCCAGACGGTGGAATATGGCTACACCTTC | CASSSQTVEYGYTF | - | - | TRBJ1-2 | TRBV18
TGTGCCAGCAGTTTAAGGGGCGGGCGGGAGCGGGCGGTCAATGAGCAGTTCTTC | CASSLRGGRERAVNEQFF | TRBD2 | once | TRBJ2-1 | TRBV27